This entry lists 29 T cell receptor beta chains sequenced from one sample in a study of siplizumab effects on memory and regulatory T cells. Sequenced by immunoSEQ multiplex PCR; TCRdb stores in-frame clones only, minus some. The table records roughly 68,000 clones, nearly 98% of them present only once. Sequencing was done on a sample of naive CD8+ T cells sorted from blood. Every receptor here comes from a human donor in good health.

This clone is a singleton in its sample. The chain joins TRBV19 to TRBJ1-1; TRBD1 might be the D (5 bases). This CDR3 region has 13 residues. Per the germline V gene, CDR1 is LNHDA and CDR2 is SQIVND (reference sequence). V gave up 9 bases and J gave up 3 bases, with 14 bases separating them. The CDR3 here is CASRAGYDTEAFF. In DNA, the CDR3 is TGTGCCAGCAGGGCAGGGTACGACACTGAAGCTTTCTTT.

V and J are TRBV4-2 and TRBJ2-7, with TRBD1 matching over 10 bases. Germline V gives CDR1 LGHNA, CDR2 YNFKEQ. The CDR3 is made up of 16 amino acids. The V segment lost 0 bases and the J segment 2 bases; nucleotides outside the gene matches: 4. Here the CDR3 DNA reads TGTGCCAGCAGCCAAGAGGCCGGGACAGGGGCCTACGAGCAGTACTTC. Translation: CASSQEAGTGAYEQYF.

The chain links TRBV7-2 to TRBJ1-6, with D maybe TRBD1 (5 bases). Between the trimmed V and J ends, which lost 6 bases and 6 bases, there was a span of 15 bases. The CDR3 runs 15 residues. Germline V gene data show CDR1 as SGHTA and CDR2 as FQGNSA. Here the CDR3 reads CASRERQSINSPLHF. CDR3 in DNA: TGTGCCAGCAGGGAAAGACAGAGTATTAATTCACCCCTCCACTTT.

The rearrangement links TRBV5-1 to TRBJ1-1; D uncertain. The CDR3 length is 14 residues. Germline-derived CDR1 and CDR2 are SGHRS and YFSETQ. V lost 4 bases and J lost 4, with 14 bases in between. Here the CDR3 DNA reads TGCGCCAGCAGCCCCTCCGGGAGTCTCACTGAAGCTTTCTTT. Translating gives CASSPSGSLTEAFF.

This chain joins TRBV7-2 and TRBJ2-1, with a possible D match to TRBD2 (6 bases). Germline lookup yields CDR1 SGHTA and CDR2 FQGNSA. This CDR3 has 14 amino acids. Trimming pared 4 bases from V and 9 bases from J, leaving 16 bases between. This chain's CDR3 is CASSSPGAGIEQFF. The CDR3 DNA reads TGTGCCAGCAGCTCCCCCGGGGCGGGGATTGAGCAGTTCTTC.

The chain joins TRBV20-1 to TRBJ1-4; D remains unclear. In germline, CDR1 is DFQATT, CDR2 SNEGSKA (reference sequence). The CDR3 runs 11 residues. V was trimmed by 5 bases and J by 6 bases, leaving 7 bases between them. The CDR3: CSAPVDEKLFF. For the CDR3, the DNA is TGCAGTGCTCCGGTTGATGAAAAACTGTTTTTT.

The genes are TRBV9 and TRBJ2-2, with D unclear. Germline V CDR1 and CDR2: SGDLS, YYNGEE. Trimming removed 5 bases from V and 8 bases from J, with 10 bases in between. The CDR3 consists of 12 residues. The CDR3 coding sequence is TGTGCCAGCAGTCTATTCTCAGGGGAGCTGTTTTTT. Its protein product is CASSLFSGELFF.

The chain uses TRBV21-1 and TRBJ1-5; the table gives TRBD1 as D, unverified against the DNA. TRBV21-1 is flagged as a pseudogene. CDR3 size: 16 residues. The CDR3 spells CASSRHWTEINQPQHF. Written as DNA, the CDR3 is TGTGCCAGCAGCCGCCACTGGACAGAGATCAATCAGCCCCAGCATTTT.

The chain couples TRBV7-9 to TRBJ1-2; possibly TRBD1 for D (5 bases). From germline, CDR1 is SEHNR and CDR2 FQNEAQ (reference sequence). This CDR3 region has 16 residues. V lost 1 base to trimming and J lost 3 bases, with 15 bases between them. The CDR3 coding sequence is TGTGCCAGCAGCTTAGTAGGGACCGGGGTTGACTATGGCTACACCTTC. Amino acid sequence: CASSLVGTGVDYGYTF. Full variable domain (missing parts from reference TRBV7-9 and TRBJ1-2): DTGVSQNPRHKITKRGQNVTFRCDPISEHNRLYWYRQTLGQGPEFLTYFQNEAQLEKSRLLSDRFSAERPKGSFSTLEIQRTEQGDSAMYLCASSLVGTGVDYGYTFGSGTRLTVV.

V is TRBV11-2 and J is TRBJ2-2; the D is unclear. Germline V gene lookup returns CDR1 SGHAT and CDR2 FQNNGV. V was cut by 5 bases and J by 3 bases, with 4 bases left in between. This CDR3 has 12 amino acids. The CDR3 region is CASSEYTGELFF. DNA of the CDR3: TGTGCCAGCAGCGAATACACCGGGGAGCTGTTTTTT.

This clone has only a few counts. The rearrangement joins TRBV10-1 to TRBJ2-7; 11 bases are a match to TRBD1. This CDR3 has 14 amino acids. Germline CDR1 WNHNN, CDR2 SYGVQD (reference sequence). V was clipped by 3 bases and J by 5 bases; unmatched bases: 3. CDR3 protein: CASSDRTGGDEQYF. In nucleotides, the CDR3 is TGCGCCAGCAGTGACCGGACAGGGGGCGACGAGCAGTACTTC.

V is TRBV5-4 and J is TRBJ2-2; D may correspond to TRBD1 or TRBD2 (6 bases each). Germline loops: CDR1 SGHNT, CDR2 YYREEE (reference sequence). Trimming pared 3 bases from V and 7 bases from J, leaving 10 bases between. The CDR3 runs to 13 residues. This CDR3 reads CASSWGAFGELFF. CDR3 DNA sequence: TGTGCCAGCAGCTGGGGGGCCTTCGGGGAGCTGTTTTTT.

In DNA, the CDR3 is TGCAGCGCCTTTACAGGGACCTACAATGAGCAGTTCTTC. Residues: CSAFTGTYNEQFF. The rearrangement uses TRBV29-1 and TRBJ2-1; D perhaps matches TRBD1 (6 bases). V was cut by 7 bases and J by 2 bases, with 12 bases left in between. The CDR3 is 13 amino acids. CDR1 and CDR2 from the germline V gene are SQVTM and ANQGSEA.

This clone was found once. As DNA, the CDR3 is TGTGCCAGCAGTTCCCACGGGGCGGGCGAGCAGTACTTC. Its protein is CASSSHGAGEQYF. V usage is TRBV6-5 and J usage is TRBJ2-7; perhaps D is TRBD1 or TRBD2 (5 bases each). Germline CDR1 MNHEY, CDR2 SVGAGI. Trimming left V 4 bases short and J 6 bases short, with 13 bases between. There are 13 residues in the CDR3.

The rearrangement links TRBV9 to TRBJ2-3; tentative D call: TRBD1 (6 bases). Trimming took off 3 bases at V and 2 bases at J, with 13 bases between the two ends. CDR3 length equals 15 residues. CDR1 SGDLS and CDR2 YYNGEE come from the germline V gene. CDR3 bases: TGTGCCAGCAGCGGACAGGACAGACCCACAGATACGCAGTATTTT. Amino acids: CASSGQDRPTDTQYF.

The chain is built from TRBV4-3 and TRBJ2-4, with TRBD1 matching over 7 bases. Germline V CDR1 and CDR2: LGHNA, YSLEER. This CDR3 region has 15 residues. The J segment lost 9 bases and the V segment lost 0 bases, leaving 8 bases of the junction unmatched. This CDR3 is CASSQDENRGRIQYF. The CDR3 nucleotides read TGCGCCAGCAGCCAAGATGAAAACAGGGGACGCATTCAGTACTTC.

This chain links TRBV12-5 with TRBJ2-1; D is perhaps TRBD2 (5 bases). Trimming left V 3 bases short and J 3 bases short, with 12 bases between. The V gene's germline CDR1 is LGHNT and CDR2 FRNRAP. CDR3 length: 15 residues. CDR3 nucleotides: TGTGCTAGTGGTTTTGACTACATTGGCTACAATGAGCAGTTCTTC. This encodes CASGFDYIGYNEQFF.

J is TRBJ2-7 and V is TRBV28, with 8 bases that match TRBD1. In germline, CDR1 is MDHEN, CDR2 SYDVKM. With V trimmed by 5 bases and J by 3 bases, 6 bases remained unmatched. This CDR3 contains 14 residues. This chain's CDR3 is CASSIDRGIYEQYF. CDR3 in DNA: TGTGCCAGCAGTATTGACAGGGGAATCTACGAGCAGTACTTC. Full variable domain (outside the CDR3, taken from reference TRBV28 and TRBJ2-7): DVKVTQSSRYLVKRTGEKVFLECVQDMDHENMFWYRQDPGLGLRLIYFSYDVKMKEKGDIPEGYSVSREKKERFSLILESASTNQTSMYLCASSIDRGIYEQYFGPGTRLTVT.

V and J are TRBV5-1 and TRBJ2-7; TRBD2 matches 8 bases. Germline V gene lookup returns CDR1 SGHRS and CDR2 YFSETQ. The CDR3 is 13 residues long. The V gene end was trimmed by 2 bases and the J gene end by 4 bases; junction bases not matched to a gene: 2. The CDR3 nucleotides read TGCGCCAGCAGCTTACTAGCGGATTACGAGCAGTACTTC. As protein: CASSLLADYEQYF.

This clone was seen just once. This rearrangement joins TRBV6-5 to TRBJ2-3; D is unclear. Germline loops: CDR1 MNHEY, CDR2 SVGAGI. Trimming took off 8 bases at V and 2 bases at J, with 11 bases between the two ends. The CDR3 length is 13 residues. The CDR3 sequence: CASSMGFTDTQYF. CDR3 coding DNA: TGTGCCAGCTCGATGGGGTTCACAGATACGCAGTATTTT.

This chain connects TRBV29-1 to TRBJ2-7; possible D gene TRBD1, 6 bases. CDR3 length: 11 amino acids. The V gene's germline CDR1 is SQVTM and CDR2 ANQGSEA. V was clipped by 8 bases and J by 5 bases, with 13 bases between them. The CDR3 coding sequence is TGCAGCATCAGGGGATCCCACGAGCAGTACTTC. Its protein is CSIRGSHEQYF.

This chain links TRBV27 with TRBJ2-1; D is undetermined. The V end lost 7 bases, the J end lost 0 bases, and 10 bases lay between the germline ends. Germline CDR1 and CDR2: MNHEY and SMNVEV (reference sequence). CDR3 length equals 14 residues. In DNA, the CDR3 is TGTGCCAGCACCTCGGGTACCTCCTACAATGAGCAGTTCTTC. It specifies CASTSGTSYNEQFF.

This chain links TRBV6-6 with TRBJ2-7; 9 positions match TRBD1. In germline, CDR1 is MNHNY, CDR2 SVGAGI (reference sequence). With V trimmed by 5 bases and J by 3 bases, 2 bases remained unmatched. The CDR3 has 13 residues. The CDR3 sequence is CASSRDRVYEQYF. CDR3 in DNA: TGTGCCAGCAGTAGGGACAGGGTCTACGAGCAGTACTTC.

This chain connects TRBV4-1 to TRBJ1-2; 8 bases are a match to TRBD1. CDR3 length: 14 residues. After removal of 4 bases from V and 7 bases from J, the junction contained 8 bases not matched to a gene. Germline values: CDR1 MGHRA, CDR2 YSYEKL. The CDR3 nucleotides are TGCGCCAGCAGCCTCGGACAGGGCGGTAGTGGCTACACCTTC. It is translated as CASSLGQGGSGYTF.

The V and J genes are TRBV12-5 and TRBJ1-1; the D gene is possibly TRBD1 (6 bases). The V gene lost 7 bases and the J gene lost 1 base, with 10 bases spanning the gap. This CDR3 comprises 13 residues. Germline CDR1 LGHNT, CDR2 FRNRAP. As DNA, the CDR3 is TGTGCTAGTGACCCGACAGGGAACACTGAAGCTTTCTTT. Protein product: CASDPTGNTEAFF.

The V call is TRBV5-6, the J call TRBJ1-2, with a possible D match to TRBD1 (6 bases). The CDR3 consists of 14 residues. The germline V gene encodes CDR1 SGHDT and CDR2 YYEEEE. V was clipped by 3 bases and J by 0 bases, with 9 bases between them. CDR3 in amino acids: CASSSTGSNYGYTF. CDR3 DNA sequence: TGTGCCAGCAGCTCCACAGGGTCTAACTATGGCTACACCTTC. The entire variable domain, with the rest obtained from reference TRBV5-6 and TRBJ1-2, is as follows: DAGVTQSPTHLIKTRGQQVTLRCSPKSGHDTVSWYQQALGQGPQFIFQYYEEEERQRGNFPDRFSGHQFPNYSSELNVNALLLGDSALYLCASSSTGSNYGYTFGSGTRLTVV.

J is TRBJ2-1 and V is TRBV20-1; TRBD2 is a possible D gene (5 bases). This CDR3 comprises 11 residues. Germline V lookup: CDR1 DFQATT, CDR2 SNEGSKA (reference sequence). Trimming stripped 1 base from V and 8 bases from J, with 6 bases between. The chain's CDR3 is CSARVGDEQFF. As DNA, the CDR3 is TGCAGTGCTAGAGTCGGGGATGAGCAGTTCTTC.

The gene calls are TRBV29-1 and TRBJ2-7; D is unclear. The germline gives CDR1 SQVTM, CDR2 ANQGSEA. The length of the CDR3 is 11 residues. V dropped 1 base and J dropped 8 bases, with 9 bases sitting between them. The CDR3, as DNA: TGCAGCGTTGAAGGGTTAGGGCAGCAGTACTTC. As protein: CSVEGLGQQYF.

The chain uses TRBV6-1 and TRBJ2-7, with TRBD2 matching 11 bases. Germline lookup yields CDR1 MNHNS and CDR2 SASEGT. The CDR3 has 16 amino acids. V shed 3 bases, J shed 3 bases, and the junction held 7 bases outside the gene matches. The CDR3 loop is CASSEELAGDHYEQYF. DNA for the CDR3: TGTGCCAGCAGTGAGGAACTAGCGGGGGACCACTACGAGCAGTACTTC.